The T cell receptor (beta chain) under discussion was sequenced for a study of T cell responses to AZD1222 COVID-19 vaccine. TCRdb's table, derived via immunoSEQ multiplex PCR, lists solely in-frame clones and lacks some. The sample contains 70,000 to 95,000 clones, over 75% of which appear only once. Trimming at V came to 5 bases and at J to 7 bases, leaving 6 bases not matched to a gene. Per the germline V gene, CDR1 is MNHNY and CDR2 is SVGAGI (reference sequence). The length of the CDR3 is 13 residues. V usage is TRBV6-6 and J usage is TRBJ1-2, with 8 nucleotides matching TRBD1. The sample was peripheral blood, taken on day 0 of AZD1222 vaccination. The source of this sequence is an adult in good health. The CDR3 coding sequence is TGTGCCAGCAGTAACACAGGGGGAGGTGGCTACACCTTC. Translating it yields CASSNTGGGGYTF.